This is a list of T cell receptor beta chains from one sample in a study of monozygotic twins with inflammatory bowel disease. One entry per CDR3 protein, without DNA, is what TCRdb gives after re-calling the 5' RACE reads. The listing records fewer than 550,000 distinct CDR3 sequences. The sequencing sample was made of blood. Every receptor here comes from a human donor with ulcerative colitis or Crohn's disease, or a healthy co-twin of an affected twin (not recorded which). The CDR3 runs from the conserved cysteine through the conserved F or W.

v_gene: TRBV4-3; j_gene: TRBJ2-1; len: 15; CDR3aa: CASSQDLRGVDEQFF
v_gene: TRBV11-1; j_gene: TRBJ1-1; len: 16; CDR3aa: CASSLARGEVDTEAFF
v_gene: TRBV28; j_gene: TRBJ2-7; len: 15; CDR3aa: CASSSSTGMFHEQYF
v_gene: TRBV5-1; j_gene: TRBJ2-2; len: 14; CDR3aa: CASSWKPNTGELFF
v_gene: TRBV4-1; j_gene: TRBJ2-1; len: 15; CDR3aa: CASSQDRGHMGLPFF
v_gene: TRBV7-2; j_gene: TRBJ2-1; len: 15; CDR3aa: CASSQIPRSYNEQFF
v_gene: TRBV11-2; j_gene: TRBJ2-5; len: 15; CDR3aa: CASSSESGPGKTQYF
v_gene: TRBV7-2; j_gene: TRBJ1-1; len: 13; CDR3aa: CASSLVKRAEAFF
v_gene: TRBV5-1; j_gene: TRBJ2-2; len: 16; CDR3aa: CASRVDPGANTGELFF
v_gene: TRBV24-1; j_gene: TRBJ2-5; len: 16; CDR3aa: CATSDFGLAVQETQYF
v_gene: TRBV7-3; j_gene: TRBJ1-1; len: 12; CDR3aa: CASSPGMGLAFF
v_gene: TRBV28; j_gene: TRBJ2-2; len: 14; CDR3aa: CASSYTRRGGELFF
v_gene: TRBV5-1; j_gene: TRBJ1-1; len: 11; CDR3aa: CASSRDQEAFF
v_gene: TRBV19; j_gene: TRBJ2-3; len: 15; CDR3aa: CASSGGLVRTDTQYF
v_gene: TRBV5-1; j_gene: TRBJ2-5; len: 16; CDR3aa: CASSLGDRGRQETQYF
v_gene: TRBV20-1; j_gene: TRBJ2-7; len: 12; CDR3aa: CSTSENSYEQYF
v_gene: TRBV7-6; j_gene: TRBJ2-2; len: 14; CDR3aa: CASSSNTGPGELFF
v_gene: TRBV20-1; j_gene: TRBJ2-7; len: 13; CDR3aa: CSASSIRSYEQYF
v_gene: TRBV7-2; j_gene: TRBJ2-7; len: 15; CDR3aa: CASSLERGSSYEQYF
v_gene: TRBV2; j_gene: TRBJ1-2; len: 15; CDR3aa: CASSEGGGKDYGYTF
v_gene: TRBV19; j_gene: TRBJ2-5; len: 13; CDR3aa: CASRNTGMETQYF
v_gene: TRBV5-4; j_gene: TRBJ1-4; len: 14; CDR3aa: CASSARTGNEKLFF
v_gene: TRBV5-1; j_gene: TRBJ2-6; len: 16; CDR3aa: CASSPGPVTGANVLTF
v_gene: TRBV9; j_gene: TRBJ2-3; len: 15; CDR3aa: CASTQRGAGTDTQYF
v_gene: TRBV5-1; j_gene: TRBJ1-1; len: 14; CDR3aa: CASSLAALNTEAFF
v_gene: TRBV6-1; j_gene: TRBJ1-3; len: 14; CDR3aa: CGSTKDRSGNTIYF
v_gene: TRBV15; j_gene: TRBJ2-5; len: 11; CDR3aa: CATSRGETQYF
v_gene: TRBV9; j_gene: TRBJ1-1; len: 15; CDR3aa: CASSVAIGKPTEAFF
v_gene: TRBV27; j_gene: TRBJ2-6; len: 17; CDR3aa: CASSPWDSPTGANVLTF
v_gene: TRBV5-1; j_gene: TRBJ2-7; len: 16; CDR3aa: CASSLLGQGVGYEQYF
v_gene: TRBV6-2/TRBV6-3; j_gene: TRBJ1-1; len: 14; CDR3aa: CASSSRQVGTEAFF
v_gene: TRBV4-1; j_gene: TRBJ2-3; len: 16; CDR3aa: CASSQGGGVSTDTQYF
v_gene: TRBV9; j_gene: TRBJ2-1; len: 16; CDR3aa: CASSDRGAGGTNEQFF
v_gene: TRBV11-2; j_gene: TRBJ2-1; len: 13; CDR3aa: CASSLETWPQQFF
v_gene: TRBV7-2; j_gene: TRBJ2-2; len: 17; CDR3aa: CASSLVPTGGVPGELFF
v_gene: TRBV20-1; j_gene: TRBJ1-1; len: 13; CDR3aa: CSALAGLRTEAFF
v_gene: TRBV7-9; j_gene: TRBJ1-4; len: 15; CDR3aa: CASSVTGGAGEKLFF